This T cell receptor (beta chain) was obtained from a study of T cell changes during pregnancy in multiple sclerosis. The CDR3 extends over 16 amino acids. Trimming removed 3 bases from V and 5 bases from J; junction bases left unmatched: 12. Germline CDR1 reads SGHTA; CDR2 reads FQGTGA. This clone was seen only once. The table came from immunoSEQ multiplex PCR; TCRdb's copy has only in-frame clones and leaves some out. The table records about 80,000 clones, about 90% of them present only once. The V call is TRBV7-3, the J call TRBJ2-5; TRBD2 matches 7 bases. The clonotype was recovered from a female donor with multiple sclerosis, enrolled in a pregnancy study. Material: peripheral blood, obtained before pregnancy. CDR3 nucleotides: TGTGCCAGCAGCTTTAGTGGCCAAGCGGGGCACGAGACCCAGTACTTC. It encodes CASSFSGQAGHETQYF.